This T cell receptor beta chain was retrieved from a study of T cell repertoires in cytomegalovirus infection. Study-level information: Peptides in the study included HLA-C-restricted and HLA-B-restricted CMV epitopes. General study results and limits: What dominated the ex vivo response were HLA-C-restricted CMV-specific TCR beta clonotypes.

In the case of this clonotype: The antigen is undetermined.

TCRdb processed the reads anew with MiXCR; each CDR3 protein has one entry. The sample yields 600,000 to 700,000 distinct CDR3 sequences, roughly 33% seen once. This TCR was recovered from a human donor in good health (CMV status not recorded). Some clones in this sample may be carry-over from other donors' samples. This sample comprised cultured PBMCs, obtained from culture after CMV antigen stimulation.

CDR3 in amino acids: CASSSYANEQFF. The CDR3, as DNA: TGTGCCAGCAGCTCCTACGCCAATGAGCAGTTCTTC. The chain links TRBV11-2 to TRBJ2-1; D ambiguous. The germline gives CDR1 SGHAT, CDR2 FQNNGV. Trimming pared 4 bases from V and 6 bases from J, leaving 7 bases between. The CDR3 contains 12 residues.